This entry is about one TCR beta chain. Its specificity is not known. The data belong to a study of cytomegalovirus exposure and HLA in healthy donors. With 60 Vbeta and 13 Jbeta primers, the PCR was carried out. The assay was immunoSEQ multiplex PCR, and TCRdb's table has in-frame clones only and misses some. Among roughly 100,000 clones listed, about four fifths were seen once. Study results and limitations: Overall, about 160 TCR beta chains were annotated as cytomegalovirus-associated.

The V and J ends lost 5 bases and 4 bases respectively, with 14 bases between them. The germline V gene encodes CDR1 MNHEY and CDR2 SVGAGI. There are 14 residues in the CDR3. The genes are TRBV6-5 and TRBJ1-2; TRBD1 is a possible D gene (5 bases). The TCR comes from a man between 25 and 39 years old in good health and CMV-seronegative. The sample taken for sequencing was PBMCs. DNA for the CDR3: TGTGCCAGCAGTCCCAGGAAAGGGGCCTATGGCTACACCTTC. This translates into CASSPRKGAYGYTF.